This record covers a single T cell receptor beta chain. Primers for the PCR totalled 60 Vbeta and 13 Jbeta. Libraries were prepared by immunoSEQ multiplex PCR; TCRdb keeps only in-frame clonotypes and omits some of them. This table has 75,000 to 80,000 clones, around three quarters appearing once. This record comes from a study of cytomegalovirus exposure and HLA in healthy donors. Looked up from germline, CDR1 is MNHNS and CDR2 is SASEGT. The CDR3 loop spans 15 amino acids. The sample taken for sequencing was PBMCs. This clonotype was sampled from a male donor in good health and CMV-seronegative. V and J are TRBV6-1 and TRBJ2-5, with TRBD2 matching 7 bases. With the DNA end fitting TRBJ2-7 better, the J assignment may be wrong. The CDR3 coding sequence is TGTGCCAGCAGTCCCTTCAGCGGGGAGTACTACGAGCAGTACTTC. Amino acid sequence: CASSPFSGEYYEQYF.